This T cell receptor (beta chain) appears in the sequencing data of a study of beta chain features in type 1 diabetes. This clone was found a few times. As yet, its antigen is unknown. V dropped 3 bases and J dropped 5; count of bases not matched to a gene: 3. Germline V gene sequence: CDR1 SQVTM, CDR2 ANQGSEA. The CDR3 extends over 14 amino acids. Study outcomes and limitations: PCR might favor shorter templates, but any such skew would affect patients and controls equally. High-TCR-expressing cells could be over-represented by cDNA sequencing. TCRB CDR3s from Type 1 diabetes patients were moderately but significantly shorter in all four CD4+ subsets.

Purity exceeded 98% in all sorted populations. cDNA synthesis used the whole RNA isolate, giving expressed TCRB sequences. Average reads for naive, central memory and regulatory T cell samples were several million. Method: immunoSEQ multiplex PCR; TCRdb's copy keeps in-frame clones and lacks some. The sample gives around 260,000 clones, 24% of which show up once; 0.012% is in the top ten. This sequence was found in a woman aged 30 to 39 with type 1 diabetes. The V gene is TRBV29-1, the J gene TRBJ1-5; TRBD1 matches 11 bases. Sample: naive CD4+ T cells from blood. CDR3 sequence (DNA): TGCAGCGTTGATGGGACAGGGGGGGATCAGCCCCAGCATTTT. Encoded protein: CSVDGTGGDQPQHF.